What follows are 10 T cell receptor beta chains derived from one specimen sequenced in a study of human T cells and chemical hapten exposure. One entry per CDR3 protein, called by TCRdb with MiXCR from the RACE reads. The table has roughly 120,000 distinct CDR3 sequences, around an eighth seen once. Time point indicated: patch test 1, 2 weeks after DPC sensitization. Treatment in this sample: therapeutic diphenylcyclopropenone sensitization with weekly scalp DPC. The input for sequencing was whole blood, taken in connection with sensitization to the hapten diphenylcyclopropenone (DPC). Receptors originate from a woman in her fifties or sixties with alopecia areata. Some clones in this sample may be carry-over from other donors' samples.

This CDR3 reads CASSPRTGGGNQPQHF. CDR3 nucleotides: TGTGCCAGCTCACCACGGACAGGGGGCGGGAATCAGCCCCAGCATTTT. The chain recombines TRBV18 with TRBJ1-5; 11 nucleotides align to TRBD1. Germline V CDR1 and CDR2: KGHSH, LQKENI. This CDR3 comprises 16 residues. V lost 1 base, J lost 4 bases, and 3 bases stayed unmatched.

This chain uses TRBV12-3 or TRBV12-4 with TRBJ2-1; D is uncertain. This CDR3 has 15 residues. V was clipped by 2 bases and J by 4 bases, with 12 bases between them. This chain's CDR3 is CASSLSSLRYNEQFF. The CDR3 nucleotides are TGTGCCAGCAGTTTAAGCTCCCTACGATACAATGAGCAGTTCTTC.

This clonotype has a handful of counts. The chain combines TRBV12-3 or TRBV12-4 with TRBJ1-2; D is possibly TRBD1 (5 bases). V lost 6 bases and J lost 12, with 17 bases in between. This CDR3 region has 12 residues. In nucleotides, the CDR3 is TGTGCCAGCAGCTTGGGGGTGTTAAGGGACACCTTC. Its translation is CASSLGVLRDTF.

V is TRBV7-2 and J is TRBJ1-1; unclear D gene. Trimming shortened V by 1 base and J by 3 bases, and 6 bases separated the two germline ends. Germline-derived CDR1 and CDR2 are SGHTA and FQGNSA. The CDR3 has 13 residues. The CDR3 here is CASSLVPYTEAFF. The DNA for the CDR3 is TGTGCCAGCAGCTTAGTTCCGTACACTGAAGCTTTCTTT.

This clonotype was recorded a few times. The chain joins TRBV5-1 to TRBJ2-5; D is undetermined. The CDR3 contains 13 residues. Between the trimmed V and J ends, which lost 0 bases and 7 bases, there was a span of 10 bases. The germline V gene has CDR1 SGHRS and CDR2 YFSETQ. This chain's CDR3 is CASSLDRDGTQYF. CDR3 nucleotides: TGCGCCAGCAGCTTGGACCGCGACGGGACCCAGTACTTC.

This clonotype was detected ten times or more. Written as DNA, the CDR3 is TGTGCCAGCAGTTCCAGCAATTCCTACGAGCAGTACTTC. Encoded protein: CASSSSNSYEQYF. V is TRBV6-6 and J is TRBJ2-7, with unresolved D. V dropped 4 bases and J dropped 1 base, with 8 bases sitting between them. Germline lookup yields CDR1 MNHNY and CDR2 SVGAGI (reference sequence). This CDR3 contains 13 residues.

This clonotype was counted many times. The CDR3 DNA reads as TGCGCCAGCAGTGAGAACACAGGACTAGAGCAGTTCTTC. Its translation is CASSENTGLEQFF. The chain is built from TRBV10-2 and TRBJ2-1; tentatively, D is TRBD2 (6 bases). The CDR3 has 13 residues. V was trimmed by 2 bases and J by 10 bases, leaving 12 bases between them. Germline V gives CDR1 WSHSY, CDR2 SAAADI.

J is TRBJ2-2 and V is TRBV4-1; no clear D gene. The CDR3 runs to 16 residues. Trimming shortened V by 0 bases and J by 7 bases, and 15 bases separated the two germline ends. CDR1 is MGHRA and CDR2 is YSYEKL in the germline V gene. DNA of the CDR3: TGCGCCAGCAGCCAAGATTGGAAGGGCGTCGGCGGGGAGCTGTTTTTT. Protein sequence: CASSQDWKGVGGELFF.

This clonotype has more than one count but fewer than ten. The chain links TRBV2 to TRBJ2-3; the match to TRBD2 covers 15 bases. Trimming cost V 3 bases and J 4 bases; bases outside gene matches: 8. Germline V gives CDR1 SNHLY, CDR2 FYNNEI. This CDR3 is built from 18 residues. In DNA, the CDR3 is TGTGCCAGCAGTGACAGACGGACTAGCGGGAGGGCCCCAGATACGCAGTATTTT. Residues: CASSDRRTSGRAPDTQYF.

This clonotype was counted between two and nine times. The chain combines TRBV18 with TRBJ2-7; 12 bases are a match to TRBD2. Trimming cost V 6 bases and J 6 bases; bases outside gene matches: 6. Germline loops: CDR1 KGHSH, CDR2 LQKENI. This CDR3 is built from 14 residues. CDR3 DNA sequence: TGTGCCAGCTCCCCGACTAGCGGGAGACCCGAGCAGTACTTC. It encodes CASSPTSGRPEQYF.